A single sample is the source of the 9 T cell receptor beta chains below, sequenced in a study of cytomegalovirus exposure and HLA in healthy donors. The PCR had 60 Vbeta and 13 Jbeta primers. Measured with immunoSEQ multiplex PCR; TCRdb has only the in-frame clones, and not every one. Among some 96,000 clones listed, about 80% were seen once. The specimen sequenced was PBMCs. These receptor sequences come from a man aged 40-55 years in good health and CMV-seronegative.

This clone came up a few times. The chain recombines TRBV28 with TRBJ1-3; 7 bases are a match to TRBD1. The CDR3 contains 15 residues. Germline lookup yields CDR1 MDHEN and CDR2 SYDVKM. V lost 6 bases to trimming and J lost 7 bases; unmatched junction nucleotides: 12. DNA for the CDR3: TGTGCCAGCAGACTGGGACAGACTCTAACCAACACCATATATTTT. Encoded protein: CASRLGQTLTNTIYF. Drawing the rest from reference TRBV28 and TRBJ1-3, the complete variable domain is DVKVTQSSRYLVKRTGEKVFLECVQDMDHENMFWYRQDPGLGLRLIYFSYDVKMKEKGDIPEGYSVSREKKERFSLILESASTNQTSMYLCASRLGQTLTNTIYFGEGSWLTVV.

The chain's CDR3 is CASSAGQGRLYEQYF. CDR3 DNA: TGTGCCAGCAGTGCGGGACAGGGGAGATTGTACGAGCAGTACTTC. This chain connects TRBV11-2 to TRBJ2-7; 10 bases are shared with TRBD1. The CDR3 is 15 amino acids. Germline V gene lookup returns CDR1 SGHAT and CDR2 FQNNGV. V lost 6 bases, J lost 4 bases, and 9 bases stayed unmatched.

This chain uses TRBV19 with TRBJ2-1; 9 bases are shared with TRBD1. V lost 1 base to trimming and J lost 8 bases; unmatched junction nucleotides: 9. CDR1 is LNHDA and CDR2 is SQIVND in the germline V gene (reference sequence). The CDR3 sequence is 16 residues long. The CDR3 loop reads CASSIATGTGLHEQFF. CDR3 bases: TGTGCCAGTAGTATAGCAACCGGGACAGGGTTGCATGAGCAGTTCTTC.

The rearrangement joins TRBV7-6 to TRBJ2-1; 14 positions agree with TRBD2. CDR3 length: 15 amino acids. The V gene's germline CDR1 is SGHVS and CDR2 FNYEAQ. V lost 5 bases to trimming and J lost 5 bases; unmatched junction nucleotides: 2. The CDR3 DNA reads as TGTGCCAGCAGCCCGACTAGCGGGGGGGACAATGAGCAGTTCTTC. This codes for CASSPTSGGDNEQFF.

The J gene is TRBJ2-7, the V gene TRBV7-9; maybe TRBD1 (5 bases). The ends were cut back, 4 bases at V and 5 bases at J, with 12 bases in the middle. The CDR3 extends over 13 amino acids. Germline assignment: CDR1 SEHNR and CDR2 FQNEAQ (reference sequence). CDR3 region: CASSSGSLHEQYF. CDR3 DNA sequence: TGTGCCAGCAGCTCAGGGTCCCTACACGAGCAGTACTTC.

This rearrangement joins TRBV5-5 to TRBJ2-2, with TRBD2 as a possible D gene (5 bases). V lost 0 bases, J lost 7 bases, and 13 bases lay in between. The CDR3 contains 15 residues. Germline CDR1 SGHKS, CDR2 YYEKEE (reference sequence). CDR3 residues: CASSLEVDEGGELFF. In DNA, the CDR3 is TGTGCCAGCAGCTTGGAGGTAGATGAGGGCGGGGAGCTGTTTTTT.

This clone has just a few counts. The V gene is TRBV2, the J gene TRBJ1-2; 7 nucleotides agree with TRBD1. CDR1 is SNHLY, CDR2 FYNNEI, per germline. The trim removed 8 bases at V and 2 bases at J, leaving 8 bases unmatched. The length of the CDR3 is 14 residues. DNA for the CDR3: TGTGCCAGCTCCGGCCGGACAGGAAACTATGGCTACACCTTC. Translation gives CASSGRTGNYGYTF.

The V gene is TRBV7-3, the J gene TRBJ1-2, with D possibly matching TRBD1 (6 bases). Per the germline V gene, CDR1 is SGHTA and CDR2 is FQGTGA. The CDR3 runs 17 residues. The ends were cut back, 0 bases at V and 1 base at J, with 15 bases in the middle. DNA for the CDR3: TGTGCCAGCAGCTTAACCCCCTCGACAGGAAATAACTATGGCTACACCTTC. Protein: CASSLTPSTGNNYGYTF.

This chain joins TRBV29-1 and TRBJ1-1; D might be TRBD1 (6 bases). The CDR3 runs to 13 residues. Germline V gives CDR1 SQVTM, CDR2 ANQGSEA. The V end was cut by 4 bases, the J end by 4 bases, with 13 bases between. In nucleotides, the CDR3 is TGCAGCGTTGTAAACCAAGGGGGCACTGAAGCTTTCTTT. Translating it yields CSVVNQGGTEAFF.